What follows are 2 T cell receptor beta chains derived from one specimen sequenced in a study of T cell responses to AZD1222 COVID-19 vaccine. Here immunoSEQ multiplex PCR was the method, and the copy in TCRdb shows in-frame clones only, minus some. The table lists some 150,000 clones, around 90% of them singletons. Here the sequenced sample was peripheral blood, taken 28 days after the second AZD1222 dose. The receptors originated from an adult who received the AZD1222 COVID-19 vaccine.

The V and J genes are TRBV11-2 and TRBJ1-1; D call uncertain. There are 11 residues in the CDR3. Looked up from germline, CDR1 is SGHAT and CDR2 is FQNNGV. Trimming removed 5 bases from V and 7 bases from J, with 8 bases in between. CDR3 nucleotides: TGTGCCAGCAGCCCCGGGAATGAAGCTTTCTTT. Translating it yields CASSPGNEAFF.

The chain is built from TRBV5-1 and TRBJ2-5, with 7 bases matching TRBD2. Germline V gene lookup returns CDR1 SGHRS and CDR2 YFSETQ. V shed 0 bases, J shed 2 bases, and the junction held 10 bases outside the gene matches. The length of the CDR3 is 17 residues. CDR3 protein: CASSLGDASGPQETQYF. In nucleotides, the CDR3 is TGCGCCAGCAGCTTGGGGGACGCTAGCGGCCCTCAAGAGACCCAGTACTTC.